These 14 T cell receptor beta chains originate from one sample sequenced in a study of Graves' ophthalmopathy and Graves' hyperthyroidism. Scientists amplified the TCR beta CDR3 regions from RNA transcripts. After a first-round RT-PCR with HTBI primers, a second-round multiplex PCR was run. TCRdb used MiXCR to reprocess the multiplex PCR reads, holding one entry per CDR3 protein. The sample holds approximately 330,000 distinct CDR3 sequences, roughly a sixth seen once. Material: peripheral blood. All receptors come from an adult man with Graves' ophthalmopathy.

This rearrangement joins TRBV6-1 to TRBJ2-7; D possibly corresponds to TRBD2 (6 bases). This CDR3 contains 15 residues. The ends were cut back, 8 bases at V and 4 bases at J, with 21 bases in the middle. Germline V gives CDR1 MNHNS, CDR2 SASEGT. Here the CDR3 reads CASQPLGRDSYEQYF. The CDR3 DNA sequence: TGTGCCAGCCAACCCTTGGGGCGGGACTCTTACGAGCAGTACTTC.

This chain connects TRBV7-8 to TRBJ2-7, with D perhaps matching TRBD1 (7 bases). The V end was cut by 4 bases, the J end by 1 base, with 11 bases between. CDR3 length: 14 amino acids. The germline V gene has CDR1 SGHVS and CDR2 FQNEAQ. CDR3 amino acids: CASSSQGTSYEQYF. The CDR3 region has the DNA TGTGCCAGCAGCTCACAGGGGACTTCCTACGAGCAGTACTTC.

This sequence joins TRBV2 and TRBJ1-2; TRBD1 aligns across 7 bases. With V trimmed by 6 bases and J by 6 bases, 7 bases remained unmatched. The CDR3 has 13 residues. The germline CDR1 and CDR2 sequences are SNHLY and FYNNEI. CDR3 amino acids: CASRTGPGNGYTF. The DNA of the CDR3 is TGTGCCAGCAGGACAGGGCCTGGGAATGGCTACACCTTC.

This clonotype was seen many times. This chain joins TRBV20-1 and TRBJ2-5; 7 positions agree with TRBD1. This CDR3 is 13 amino acids long. Germline V gene data show CDR1 as DFQATT and CDR2 as SNEGSKA (reference sequence). The junction had 8 bases not matched to a gene; V was cut back by 5 bases and J by 5 bases. As DNA, the CDR3 is TGCAGTGCTCGTGGGACAGTCGGGGAGACCCAGTACTTC. Residues: CSARGTVGETQYF.

A note on this clonotype: Compared with germline, one end of the junction differs, possibly owing to a read error. The V call is TRBV20-1, the J call TRBJ1-1; D unclear. The CDR3 consists of 13 residues. The germline V gene encodes CDR1 DFQATT and CDR2 SNEGSKA (reference sequence). This CDR3 is CSAIVGLNTEAYF. In DNA, the CDR3 is TGCAGTGCTATTGTAGGATTGAACACTGAAGCTTACTTT.

This clonotype was observed at least ten times. The rearrangement links TRBV27 to TRBJ2-7; D may be TRBD1 (6 bases). The CDR3 consists of 14 residues. The germline V gene encodes CDR1 MNHEY and CDR2 SMNVEV (reference sequence). V was cut by 0 bases and J by 4 bases, with 10 bases left in between. The CDR3 sequence is CASSLSRTVYEQYF. DNA for the CDR3: TGTGCCAGCAGTTTATCCAGGACAGTTTACGAGCAGTACTTC.

This clonotype was seen ten or more times. The chain links TRBV7-9 to TRBJ2-7, with 8 nucleotides matching TRBD1. The CDR3 sequence is 14 residues long. V dropped 1 base and J dropped 5; count of bases not matched to a gene: 4. Germline V CDR1 and CDR2: SEHNR, FQNEAQ (reference sequence). The CDR3 DNA sequence: TGTGCCAGCAGCTTAGGGACAGGGAGGCACGAGCAGTACTTC. It specifies CASSLGTGRHEQYF.

There are many counts of this clonotype. This chain links TRBV14 with TRBJ1-1; TRBD1 matches 9 bases. Losses at the gene ends were 0 bases for V and 1 base for J; bases not matched to a gene: 9. CDR1 SGHDN and CDR2 FVKESK come from the germline V gene. This CDR3 region has 18 residues. CDR3: CASSQDLPGQGSNTEAFF. The CDR3 DNA sequence: TGTGCCAGCAGCCAAGACCTGCCGGGACAGGGATCGAACACTGAAGCTTTCTTT. The full variable domain, rest sourced from reference TRBV14 and TRBJ1-1, is EAGVTQFPSHSVIEKGQTVTLRCDPISGHDNLYWYRRVMGKEIKFLLHFVKESKQDESGMPNNRFLAERTGGTYSTLKVQPAELEDSGVYFCASSQDLPGQGSNTEAFFGQGTRLTVV.

The chain employs TRBV7-8 and TRBJ2-7; perhaps TRBD1 as D (5 bases). The V gene lost 0 bases and the J gene lost 7 bases, with 10 bases spanning the gap. Germline loops: CDR1 SGHVS, CDR2 FQNEAQ. The CDR3 runs 13 residues. The CDR3 reads CASSLARRGEQYF. The CDR3 region has the DNA TGTGCCAGCAGCTTAGCGCGAAGGGGAGAGCAGTACTTC.

Many counts were recorded for this clonotype. This chain links TRBV6-5 with TRBJ2-4, with 12 bases identical to TRBD1. Germline loops: CDR1 MNHEY, CDR2 SVGAGI. Losses at the gene ends were 6 bases for V and 9 bases for J; bases not matched to a gene: 12. The CDR3 loop spans 16 amino acids. The CDR3 sequence: CASSKTGTGGSGIQYF. The CDR3 DNA is TGTGCCAGCAGCAAGACCGGGACAGGGGGCAGTGGCATTCAGTACTTC.

This clonotype has a count of ten or more. The J gene is TRBJ1-1, the V gene TRBV6-2 or TRBV6-3; D gene ambiguous. The CDR3 has 15 amino acids. V lost 0 bases to trimming and J lost 0 bases, with 8 bases between them. CDR1 and CDR2 from the germline V gene are MNHEY and SVGEGT. For the CDR3, the DNA is TGTGCCAGCAGTTACTCAGGACCGATGAACACTGAAGCTTTCTTT. It encodes CASSYSGPMNTEAFF.

This chain joins TRBV20-1 and TRBJ2-7, with D uncertain. Per germline, CDR1 DFQATT and CDR2 SNEGSKA (reference sequence). The CDR3 is 13 amino acids. V was cut by 3 bases and J by 2 bases, with 11 bases left in between. In nucleotides, the CDR3 is TGCAGTGCTAGTCGCCAGGAGACCTACGAGCAGTACTTC. This gives the protein CSASRQETYEQYF.

Ten or more counts support this clonotype. The chain joins TRBV7-8 to TRBJ1-5; D unclear. This CDR3 has 13 residues. Germline-derived CDR1 and CDR2 are SGHVS and FQNEAQ. Trimming pared 2 bases from V and 7 bases from J, leaving 9 bases between. The CDR3 loop reads CASSLYLGQPQHF. The CDR3 nucleotides are TGTGCCAGCAGCTTATACCTGGGGCAGCCCCAGCATTTT.

This clonotype showed up many times. At one boundary the junction diverges from the germline segment, which might be a read error. The chain couples TRBV6-1 to TRBJ2-2, with D possibly called TRBD1 or TRBD2 (6 bases each). CDR1 and CDR2 (germline): MNHNS, SASEGT. The CDR3 loop spans 14 amino acids. The CDR3 protein is CASREGGSTGELFF. The CDR3 DNA follows: TGTGCCAGCAGGGAAGGGGGGTCGACCGGGGAGCTGTTTTTT.